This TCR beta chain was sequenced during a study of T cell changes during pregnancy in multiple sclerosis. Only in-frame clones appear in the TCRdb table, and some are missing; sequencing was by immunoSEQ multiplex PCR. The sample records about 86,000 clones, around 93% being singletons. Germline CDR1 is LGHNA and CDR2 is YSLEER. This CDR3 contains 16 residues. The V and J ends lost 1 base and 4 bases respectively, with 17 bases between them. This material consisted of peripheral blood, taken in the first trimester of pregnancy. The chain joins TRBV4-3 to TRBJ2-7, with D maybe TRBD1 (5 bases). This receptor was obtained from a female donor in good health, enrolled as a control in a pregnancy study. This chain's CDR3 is CASSQVWGSSHYEQYF. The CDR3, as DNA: TGCGCCAGCAGCCAAGTCTGGGGCTCATCCCATTACGAGCAGTACTTC.